This T cell receptor beta chain was identified during a study of OX40 agonist ivuxolimab in advanced cancers. Study at large: The treatment was a fully human IgG2 OX40 agonist, ivuxolimab. Dose-escalation subjects each had hepatocellular carcinoma, melanoma, renal cell or head and neck cancer. Whole-study results and caveats: Partial responders at 0.1-3.0 mg/kg had among the lowest clonal expansion.

Per germline, CDR1 SGDLS and CDR2 YYNGEE. The CDR3 totals 14 residues. V gave up 0 bases and J gave up 7 bases, with 8 bases separating them. Here immunoSEQ multiplex PCR was the method, and the copy in TCRdb shows in-frame clones only, minus some. Among 75,000 to 100,000 clones listed, around 86% were seen once. A single count supports this clone. Its antigen remains unidentified. This receptor was taken from an adult with an advanced solid tumor such as melanoma, head and neck, liver or kidney cancer. The starting material was CD4+ or CD8+ T cells sorted from blood, obtained in a trial of the OX40 agonist ivuxolimab. This sequence joins TRBV9 and TRBJ1-6; a weak D match, TRBD1 (6 bases). CDR3 sequence: CASSVEGGNSPLHF. The CDR3 nucleotides are TGTGCCAGCAGCGTAGAGGGGGGGAATTCACCCCTCCACTTT.